This T cell receptor beta chain is drawn from a study of cytomegalovirus exposure and HLA in healthy donors. Study background: Roughly 179 million T cells yielded more than 90 million unique TCR beta sequences, as an earlier analysis found.

Trimming took 7 bases from V and 3 from J; bases not matched to a gene: 4. The CDR3 length is 14 residues. Germline CDR1 and CDR2: MDHEN and SYDVKM. As regards this clone: What it binds is not known.

The PCR had 60 Vbeta and 13 Jbeta primers. The repertoire was sequenced with immunoSEQ multiplex PCR; TCRdb's copy has only in-frame clones and lacks some. The table includes roughly 150,000 clones, 70% to 80% detected once. Study-level points and caveats: It was in a later analysis that TCR association rates were seen to vary by HLA locus, highest for DRB1 and lowest for HLA-C.

J is TRBJ2-5 and V is TRBV28, with 11 nucleotides matching TRBD2. Sequenced: PBMCs. This TCR derives from a middle-aged woman in good health and CMV-seronegative. The chain's CDR3 is CASTETSGKETQYF. CDR3 DNA: TGTGCCAGCACAGAGACTAGCGGGAAAGAGACCCAGTACTTC.